The clone carrying this T cell receptor beta chain showed up just once. How the authors handled the data: Amplification from reference gene primers served as the basis for estimated nucleated cell counts. The data were produced by immunoSEQ multiplex PCR, yet TCRdb's version contains in-frame clones alone and is incomplete. V and J calls and clone size are given by that table; D and trimming were obtained from the DNA. The sample lists approximately 670,000 clones; 80% to 90% were seen once. This entry is derived from a study of blood T cell repertoires in COVID-19. Study overall: PBMCs, B-cell-depleted T cells, or T cells provided the cDNA or gDNA that made up the material.

This CDR3 is built from 15 residues. The germline CDR1 and CDR2 sequences are SGDLS and YYNGEE. The V segment lost 2 bases and the J segment 2 bases; nucleotides outside the gene matches: 4. The rearrangement links TRBV9 to TRBJ2-1, with 7 bases fitting TRBD2. This TCR was sampled from a woman in her late teens or twenties with acute or convalescent COVID-19. Sequences were obtained from peripheral blood. The CDR3 DNA reads as TGTGCCAGCAGCGTGAGCGGGGAGCCCTACAATGAGCAGTTCTTC. Translating it yields CASSVSGEPYNEQFF.